These 10 T cell receptor beta chains came from one sample sequenced in a study of regulatory T cells in long-lasting Graves disease. Assembly of TCR beta libraries relied on iRepertoire HTBI primers together with Arm-PCR of CDR3 regions. From the multiplex PCR reads, TCRdb called clonotypes with MiXCR, one entry per CDR3 protein. The sample carries a few hundred thousand distinct CDR3 sequences, less than 25% recorded once. Time point specified: persistent/refractory GD, antithyroid drugs over 5 years with positive TRAb. From PBMCs, RNA was extracted and then used to make the TCR library. The sequencing here drew on peripheral blood mononuclear cells (PBMCs), taken when the disease was refractory, from a patient treated with antithyroid drugs. The source is a female donor with Graves disease.

The chain links TRBV20-1 to TRBJ2-7; 8 bases line up with TRBD2. V lost 3 bases, J lost 4 bases, and 8 bases stayed unmatched. This CDR3 comprises 14 residues. CDR1 is DFQATT and CDR2 is SNEGSKA in the germline V gene (reference sequence). The chain's CDR3 is CSASDREGLYEQYF. The CDR3 DNA reads TGCAGTGCTAGTGACCGGGAGGGCCTATACGAGCAGTACTTC.

This clonotype was counted ten times or more. V and J are TRBV12-3 or TRBV12-4 and TRBJ1-5; perhaps TRBD1 as D (6 bases). V lost 5 bases and J lost 4, with 12 bases in between. The CDR3 runs 14 residues. CDR3 protein: CASSPEGGNQPQHF. The CDR3 DNA reads TGTGCCAGCAGTCCTGAGGGGGGAAATCAGCCCCAGCATTTT.

The chain's CDR3 is CASSASQGVGNQPQHF. The CDR3 DNA is TGTGCCAGCAGTGCTTCACAGGGGGTGGGCAATCAGCCCCAGCATTTT. The chain employs TRBV6-1 and TRBJ1-5, with 8 bases that match TRBD1. Germline V CDR1 and CDR2: MNHNS, SASEGT. The CDR3 runs to 16 residues. J lost 2 bases, V lost 4 bases, and 7 bases had no gene match.

Worth noting for this clonotype: Given a much more abundant clone one base away, this may be a read error. The chain couples TRBV11-2 to TRBJ2-5; 9 nucleotides match TRBD2. Per germline, CDR1 SGHAT and CDR2 FQNNGV. The CDR3 is 15 residues long. J lost 4 bases, V lost 4 bases, and 7 bases had no gene match. The CDR3 protein is CASSSEQGLAETQYF. For the CDR3, the DNA is TGTGCCAGCAGCTCAGAGCAGGGACTAGCAGAGACCCAGTACTTC.

This clonotype appeared a few times. The chain employs TRBV5-1 and TRBJ1-1; D is uncertain. Germline V gene sequence: CDR1 SGHRS, CDR2 YFSETQ. The CDR3 extends over 14 amino acids. Trimming took 1 base from V and 4 from J, leaving 11 bases between them. Written as DNA, the CDR3 is TGCGCCAGCAGCTTGAGCTCAGATTTCACTGAAGCTTTCTTT. As protein: CASSLSSDFTEAFF.

There are many counts of this clonotype. This chain connects TRBV4-1 to TRBJ2-5; 11 bases agree with TRBD2. V trimming: 0 bases; J trimming: 5 bases; junction bases outside the gene matches: 8. The CDR3 sequence is 17 residues long. The germline V gene encodes CDR1 MGHRA and CDR2 YSYEKL. CDR3 DNA: TGCGCCAGCAGCCAAGAGCCGGGACTAGCGGAGGGGGAGACCCAGTACTTC. It yields the protein CASSQEPGLAEGETQYF.

This clonotype turned up a few times. V and J are TRBV9 and TRBJ2-7; 10 bases fit TRBD1. This CDR3 is 15 amino acids long. Trimming took 6 bases from V and 4 from J; bases not matched to a gene: 10. Germline CDR1 reads SGDLS; CDR2 reads YYNGEE. This CDR3 is CASTRGTGVEYEQYF. The CDR3 DNA reads as TGTGCCAGCACCAGAGGGACAGGGGTCGAATACGAGCAGTACTTC. Full variable domain (outside the CDR3, taken from reference TRBV9 and TRBJ2-7): DSGVTQTPKHLITATGQRVTLRCSPRSGDLSVYWYQQSLDQGLQFLIQYYNGEERAKGNILERFSAQQFPDLHSELNLSSLELGDSALYFCASTRGTGVEYEQYFGPGTRLTVT.

This clonotype came up a few times. A read error may account for a junction end that differs from germline. This chain links TRBV5-5 with TRBJ1-6, with unresolved D. Germline V CDR1 and CDR2: SGHKS, YYEKEE (reference sequence). The CDR3 has 14 amino acids. The CDR3, as DNA: TGCGCCAGCAGTATAGGGTCGAATAATTCACCCCTCCACTTT. It yields the protein CASSIGSNNSPLHF.

J is TRBJ2-5 and V is TRBV7-9; TRBD1 matches 9 bases. The CDR3 has 16 amino acids. V shed 4 bases, J shed 4 bases, and the junction held 10 bases outside the gene matches. Germline V gives CDR1 SEHNR, CDR2 FQNEAQ (reference sequence). CDR3 sequence: CASSWAGTGFRETQYF. CDR3 DNA sequence: TGTGCCAGCAGCTGGGCCGGGACAGGGTTTCGAGAGACCCAGTACTTC.

The rearrangement links TRBV19 to TRBJ2-7, with 7 bases matching TRBD2. V gave up 2 bases and J gave up 2 bases; unmatched junction bases: 12. The CDR3 has 17 residues. Germline CDR1 LNHDA, CDR2 SQIVND (reference sequence). Here the CDR3 reads CASSILPPSGTTYEQYF. CDR3 sequence (DNA): TGTGCCAGTAGTATACTCCCTCCTAGCGGAACTACCTACGAGCAGTACTTC.